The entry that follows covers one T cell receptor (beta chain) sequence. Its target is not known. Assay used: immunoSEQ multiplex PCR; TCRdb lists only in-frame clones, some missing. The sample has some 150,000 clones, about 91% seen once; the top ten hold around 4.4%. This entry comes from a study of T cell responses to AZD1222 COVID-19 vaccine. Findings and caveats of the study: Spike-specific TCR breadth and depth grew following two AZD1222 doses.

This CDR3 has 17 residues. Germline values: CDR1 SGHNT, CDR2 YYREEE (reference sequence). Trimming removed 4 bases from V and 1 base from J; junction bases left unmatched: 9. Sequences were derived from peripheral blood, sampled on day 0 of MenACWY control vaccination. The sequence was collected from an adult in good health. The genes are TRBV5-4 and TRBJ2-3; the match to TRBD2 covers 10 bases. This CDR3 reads CASSPSGRGVGTDTQYF. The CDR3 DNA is TGTGCCAGCAGCCCGAGCGGGAGGGGAGTGGGCACAGATACGCAGTATTTT.